The T cell receptor beta chain described here comes from a study of coeliac disease. The data were produced by immunoSEQ multiplex PCR, yet TCRdb's version contains in-frame clones alone and is incomplete. The sample records around 8,400 clones, 45% to 60% being singletons. Germline CDR1 is SGHAT and CDR2 is FQNNGV. Trimming removed 5 bases at V and 5 bases at J, with 15 bases between. The length of the CDR3 is 14 residues. The sample was intraepithelial lymphocytes from the gut. The V gene is TRBV11-2, the J gene TRBJ1-1; possibly TRBD1 for D (5 bases). The sequence came from a woman aged 55-75 years with celiac disease. As DNA, the CDR3 is TGTGCCAGCAGCCCCGGGGGGGTAGGGACTGAAGCTTTCTTT. This codes for CASSPGGVGTEAFF.